This entry lists 9 T cell receptor beta chains sequenced from one sample in a study of cytomegalovirus exposure and HLA in healthy donors. The table came from immunoSEQ multiplex PCR; TCRdb's copy has only in-frame clones and leaves some out. This table holds over 100,000 clones, 70% to 90% found once. The sequenced sample was PBMCs. The receptors derive from a woman under 30 in good health and CMV-seropositive.

J is TRBJ2-3 and V is TRBV5-1, with TRBD1 matching over 10 bases. Looked up from germline, CDR1 is SGHRS and CDR2 is YFSETQ. The trim removed 4 bases at V and 1 base at J, leaving 3 bases unmatched. This CDR3 has 15 residues. In DNA form, the CDR3 reads TGCGCCAGCAGCCCGGACAGGGGGGGCACAGATACGCAGTATTTT. Its translation: CASSPDRGGTDTQYF.

The V gene is TRBV13, the J gene TRBJ2-6, with 7 bases matching TRBD1. Losses at the gene ends were 5 bases for V and 2 bases for J; bases not matched to a gene: 6. This CDR3 spans 16 amino acids. Germline V gene data show CDR1 as PRHDT and CDR2 as FYEKMQ (reference sequence). The CDR3 spells CASSPLGGPGANVLTF. The CDR3 coding sequence is TGTGCCAGCAGCCCTCTAGGGGGCCCTGGGGCCAACGTCCTGACTTTC. Filled out from reference TRBV13 and TRBJ2-6, the complete variable domain reads AAGVIQSPRHLIKEKRETATLKCYPIPRHDTVYWYQQGPGQDPQFLISFYEKMQSDKGSIPDRFSAQQFSDYHSELNMSSLELGDSALYFCASSPLGGPGANVLTFGAGSRLTVL.

The chain joins TRBV27 to TRBJ1-2; 7 bases align to TRBD1. After removal of 3 bases from V and 7 bases from J, the junction contained 5 bases not matched to a gene. The CDR3 spans 13 residues. CDR1 is MNHEY, CDR2 SMNVEV, per germline (reference sequence). In DNA form, the CDR3 reads TGTGCCAGCAGTTTTATCGCAGGGGGTGGCTACACCTTC. The encoded protein is CASSFIAGGGYTF.

The J gene is TRBJ2-3, the V gene TRBV10-3; TRBD2 might be the D (6 bases). This CDR3 region has 12 residues. The germline gives CDR1 ENHRY, CDR2 SYGVKD. Trimming cost V 4 bases and J 11 bases, with 13 bases left between them. The CDR3 coding sequence is TGTGCCATCAGTGCGACTAGAGAATTGCAGTATTTT. Translation gives CAISATRELQYF.

The CDR3 reads CASSYGQFGVEAFF. The CDR3 nucleotides read TGTGCCAGCAGTTATGGACAGTTTGGGGTTGAAGCTTTCTTT. The chain has TRBV28 and TRBJ1-1, with D perhaps matching TRBD1 (6 bases). Trimming stripped 4 bases from V and 7 bases from J, with 16 bases between. The CDR3 runs to 14 residues. Germline V gives CDR1 MDHEN, CDR2 SYDVKM.

The chain has TRBV12-5 and TRBJ2-3; 10 bases match TRBD2. J was trimmed by 3 bases and V by 0 bases; bases with no gene match: 3. The germline CDR1 and CDR2 sequences are LGHNT and FRNRAP. The CDR3 is 16 residues long. CDR3 sequence (DNA): TGTGCTAGTGGTTTGGTTCCTAGCGGGAGAACAGATACGCAGTATTTT. It is translated as CASGLVPSGRTDTQYF.

This clone was detected once. CDR3 sequence: CASSPYDEGTEAFF. Written as DNA, the CDR3 is TGTGCCAGCTCACCATATGATGAGGGCACTGAAGCTTTCTTT. The chain combines TRBV18 with TRBJ1-1; D not certain. The germline V and J ends were trimmed by 2 bases and 4 bases, with 11 bases remaining between them. CDR1 KGHSH and CDR2 LQKENI come from the germline V gene. The CDR3 length is 14 residues.

The V call is TRBV9, the J call TRBJ2-1, with 7 nucleotides matching TRBD2. The junction had 20 bases not matched to a gene; V was cut back by 4 bases and J by 10 bases. Germline CDR1 SGDLS, CDR2 YYNGEE. This CDR3 comprises 17 residues. The DNA of the CDR3 is TGTGCCAGCAGCCCTCGTGGTGGTGGCGGGGGTCTAGGGGAGCAGTTCTTC. Protein: CASSPRGGGGGLGEQFF.

This sequence joins TRBV27 and TRBJ2-7, with TRBD2 matching over 7 bases. The CDR3 has 14 amino acids. The germline V gene has CDR1 MNHEY and CDR2 SMNVEV (reference sequence). The V and J ends lost 4 bases and 6 bases, in that order; junction bases with no gene match: 9. For the CDR3, the DNA is TGTGCCAGCAGTTATAGCGGGCGTCCAGCCGAGCAGTACTTC. Amino acid sequence: CASSYSGRPAEQYF.